These 12 T cell receptor beta chains were sequenced from one sample in a study of control samples from healthy donors and cancer patients. Here immunoSEQ multiplex PCR was the method, and the copy in TCRdb shows in-frame clones only, minus some. The sample carries 100,000 or so clones, 90% to 95% recorded once. Sequenced: blood. The origin of the receptors is a young woman in good health.

The chain uses TRBV5-8 and TRBJ2-5, with 8 bases matching TRBD1. CDR3 size: 13 residues. Germline values: CDR1 SGHTS, CDR2 YDEGEE. V gave up 4 bases and J gave up 5 bases; unmatched junction bases: 4. CDR3 nucleotide sequence: TGTGCCAGCAGCACTCAGGGGGCTGAGACCCAGTACTTC. Protein product: CASSTQGAETQYF. The full variable domain, with the rest looked up from reference TRBV5-8 and TRBJ2-5, is EAGVTQSPTHLIKTRGQQATLRCSPISGHTSVYWYQQALGLGLQFLLWYDEGEERNRGNFPPRFSGRQFPNYSSELNVNALELEDSALYLCASSTQGAETQYFGPGTRLLVL.

The chain employs TRBV19 and TRBJ2-7; TRBD2 aligns across 7 bases. V trimming: 5 bases; J trimming: 0 bases; junction bases outside the gene matches: 4. Germline V lookup: CDR1 LNHDA, CDR2 SQIVND (reference sequence). The CDR3 contains 14 residues. In DNA, the CDR3 is TGTGCCAGTAGTCCTAGCGGTAGCTCCTACGAGCAGTACTTC. This gives the protein CASSPSGSSYEQYF.

J is TRBJ2-7 and V is TRBV30; weak D call: TRBD2 (7 bases). Germline CDR1 reads GTSNPN; CDR2 reads SVGIG (reference sequence). V lost 5 bases to trimming and J lost 9 bases, with 17 bases between them. The CDR3 spans 12 residues. CDR3 in amino acids: CAWAGAAIGQYF. CDR3 in DNA: TGTGCCTGGGCGGGGGCGGCGATCGGGCAGTACTTC. The whole variable domain, remainder taken from reference TRBV30 and TRBJ2-7, is SQTIHQWPATLVQPVGSPLSLECTVEGTSNPNLYWYRQAAGRGLQLLFYSVGIGQISSEVPQNLSASRPQDRQFILSSKKLLLSDSGFYLCAWAGAAIGQYFGPGTRLTVT.

V and J are TRBV14 and TRBJ2-4; the D gene could be TRBD1 or TRBD2 (6 bases each). Germline lookup yields CDR1 SGHDN and CDR2 FVKESK. Trimming cost V 1 base and J 9 bases, with 13 bases left between them. The CDR3 is 14 residues long. In DNA, the CDR3 is TGTGCCAGCAGCCAAGCGGGGGCGGATATCATTCAGTACTTC. This sequence encodes CASSQAGADIIQYF.

This rearrangement joins TRBV7-2 to TRBJ2-1; the D gene is possibly TRBD2 (5 bases). The V gene's germline CDR1 is SGHTA and CDR2 FQGNSA. CDR3 length equals 16 residues. The ends were cut back, 1 base at V and 7 bases at J, with 17 bases in the middle. As DNA, the CDR3 is TGTGCCAGCAGCTTAGGGACCCGAGAGGGTATGAATGAGCAGTTCTTC. This translates into CASSLGTREGMNEQFF.

The chain carries TRBV18 and TRBJ2-7; 9 bases fit TRBD1. The trim removed 3 bases at V and 2 bases at J, leaving 5 bases unmatched. Germline V gives CDR1 KGHSH, CDR2 LQKENI. CDR3 length: 15 amino acids. CDR3 region: CASSPTGTGTYEQYF. The DNA for the CDR3 is TGTGCCAGCTCACCTACCGGGACAGGGACCTACGAGCAGTACTTC. The full variable domain, with the rest looked up from reference TRBV18 and TRBJ2-7, is NAGVMQNPRHLVRRRGQEARLRCSPMKGHSHVYWYRQLPEEGLKFMVYLQKENIIDESGMPKERFSAEFPKEGPSILRIQQVVRGDSAAYFCASSPTGTGTYEQYFGPGTRLTVT.

For the CDR3, the DNA is TGTGCCAGCAGCTTAGGGAGGACTAGCGGGGGCTACGAGCAGTACTTC. This sequence encodes CASSLGRTSGGYEQYF. This chain uses TRBV7-2 with TRBJ2-7; TRBD2 agrees at 13 bases. This CDR3 has 16 amino acids. Per germline, CDR1 SGHTA and CDR2 FQGNSA. Germline trimming cut 1 base from V and 3 bases from J; bases unmatched to any gene: 3.

J is TRBJ2-1 and V is TRBV6-5, with 12 bases fitting TRBD2. The CDR3 contains 14 residues. Germline lookup yields CDR1 MNHEY and CDR2 SVGAGI. V was pared by 8 bases and J by 5 bases, with 4 bases of the junction left unmatched. The CDR3 region is CASARLAGDNEQFF. CDR3 nucleotides: TGTGCCAGCGCGCGACTAGCGGGGGACAATGAGCAGTTCTTC.

The chain links TRBV5-1 to TRBJ2-1, with 12 bases identical to TRBD2. J was trimmed by 7 bases and V by 4 bases; bases with no gene match: 6. CDR3 size: 15 residues. Germline-derived CDR1 and CDR2 are SGHRS and YFSETQ. CDR3 in amino acids: CASSRTSGIINEQFF. CDR3 nucleotide sequence: TGCGCCAGCAGCCGGACTAGCGGGATAATTAATGAGCAGTTCTTC.

V is TRBV6-2 or TRBV6-3 and J is TRBJ1-3; D gene unclear. V lost 0 bases to trimming and J lost 0 bases, with 6 bases between them. This CDR3 comprises 15 residues. Looked up from germline, CDR1 is MNHEY and CDR2 is SVGEGT. CDR3 in DNA: TGTGCCAGCAGTTACTCTACTTTCTCTGGAAACACCATATATTTT. This translates into CASSYSTFSGNTIYF.

This clone occurred once. The identical CDR3 is also encoded by other nucleotide sequences in the sample. The rearrangement links TRBV2 to TRBJ1-5; possible D gene TRBD1, 5 bases. V lost 1 base and J 1 base, leaving 5 bases between the germline ends. The germline V gene encodes CDR1 SNHLY and CDR2 FYNNEI. The CDR3 is 14 residues long. The CDR3 loop is CASSEGDSNQPQHF. CDR3 bases: TGTGCCAGCAGTGAAGGGGACAGCAATCAGCCCCAGCATTTT.

The J gene is TRBJ1-4, the V gene TRBV11-2; 7 bases align to TRBD1. Unmatched junction bases numbered 3, after V lost 3 bases and J lost 2 bases. This CDR3 spans 15 amino acids. Per germline, CDR1 SGHAT and CDR2 FQNNGV. The chain's CDR3 is CASSFTGATNEKLFF. In DNA form, the CDR3 reads TGTGCCAGCAGCTTCACAGGGGCGACTAATGAAAAACTGTTTTTT.